This T cell receptor (beta chain) is drawn from a study of control samples from healthy donors and cancer patients. Only in-frame clones appear in the TCRdb table, and some are missing; sequencing was by immunoSEQ multiplex PCR. Among 130,000 or so clones listed, around nine tenths were seen once. This CDR3 is 16 amino acids long. Germline CDR1 is SGHNT and CDR2 is YYREEE (reference sequence). The V and J ends lost 4 bases and 8 bases, in that order; junction bases with no gene match: 15. The rearrangement links TRBV5-4 to TRBJ2-1; 7 nucleotides agree with TRBD1. The specimen sequenced was blood. The TCR was taken from a man over 45 in good health. The CDR3 sequence is CASSTGQGVFVYEQFF. The DNA for the CDR3 is TGTGCCAGCAGCACAGGGCAGGGGGTATTCGTTTATGAGCAGTTCTTC.